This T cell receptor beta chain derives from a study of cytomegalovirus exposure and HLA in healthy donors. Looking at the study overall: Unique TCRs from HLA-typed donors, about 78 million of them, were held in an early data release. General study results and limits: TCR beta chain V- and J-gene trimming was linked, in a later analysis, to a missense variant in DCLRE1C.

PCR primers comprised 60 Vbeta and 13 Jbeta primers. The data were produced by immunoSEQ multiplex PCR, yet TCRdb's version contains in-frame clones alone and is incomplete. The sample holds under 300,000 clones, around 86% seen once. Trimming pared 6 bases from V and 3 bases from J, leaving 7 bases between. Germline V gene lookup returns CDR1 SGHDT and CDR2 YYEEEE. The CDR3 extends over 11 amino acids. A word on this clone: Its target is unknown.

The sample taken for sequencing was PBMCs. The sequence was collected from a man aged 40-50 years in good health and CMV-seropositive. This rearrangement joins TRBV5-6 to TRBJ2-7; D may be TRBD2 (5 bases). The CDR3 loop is CASTEGYEQYF. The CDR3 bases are TGTGCCAGCACCGAGGGCTACGAGCAGTACTTC.